This TCR beta chain was found in a study of blood T cells in healthy people across ages (dated by TCRdb to 2015 to 2017). Study-wide context: In model experiments, template switching captured roughly one uniquely barcoded TCR beta cDNA molecule for every two T cells. The study measured age-related changes in TCR beta repertoire diversity using deep sequencing normalized with unique cDNA molecular identifiers. To avoid experimental bias, donors of different ages were distributed randomly across sequencing lanes. Using the same blood draw, the study looked at two additional independent replicas of 1 million unique cDNA reads for two donors, one aged 18 to 29 and the other aged 80 or older. The donors were split into four age groups: young (average 16 years), middle-aged (about 40), aged (roughly 68) and long-lived (approximately 80).

The approximately 39 donors, aged 6 to 90 years, were systemically healthy Caucasian individuals from Russia. Each donor gave about 9.7 milliliters of peripheral blood, drawn into EDTA-treated Vacutainer tubes. Ficoll-Paque density-gradient centrifugation was used to isolate PBMCs, with at least 7 million obtained per sample. Total RNA was extracted from PBMCs with Trizol reagent, with at least 5 micrograms obtained per sample. For every donor, an aliquot of PBMCs went through flow cytometry to measure the percentages of naive CD45RAhigh/CD27high T cells. Details on this clonotype: Its antigen target is currently unknown. The input lacks base qualities; no much larger clone sits a single base away.

Libraries were built with 5' RACE. Instrument on record: Illumina HiSeq 2500. A second roughly 6 to 11 cycle PCR used a sample-barcoded 5' primer and a J-beta primer mix. A unique molecular identifier was introduced onto each TCR beta cDNA molecule by a template-switch 5' adaptor carrying 12 random nucleotides. Each sample yielded at least 2.5 million CDR3-containing paired-end reads. First-strand cDNA synthesis was performed from all RNA using the Mint cDNA synthesis kit, with priming by a TRBC-specific oligonucleotide. Following uracil-DNA glycosylase treatment, a first 18-cycle PCR with universal primers M1SS and BC2_uni_R was performed on all cDNA. Concerning the study's data processing: Each sample was normalized by randomly selecting 1 million high-quality reads, each carrying a distinct molecular identifier. Reads with shared molecular identifiers were discarded instead of being binned into consensus sequences. MiTCR, run with a Q25 quality threshold and the strictest error-elimination algorithm, handled CDR3 identification, clonotype clustering and error correction. A nonparametric unseen species model using Euler transformation provided a lower-bound estimate of total TCR beta diversity. The public sequencing data were trimmed at Q25 with fastp and processed into clonotypes with MiXCR by TCRdb, which kept only in-frame beta chains. Every distinct CDR3 protein forms one entry, paired with its most common genes and DNA. TCRdb assigned the V and J calls; the authors' analysis was not used. In this sample the table shows 700,000 or so distinct CDR3 sequences, approximately 21% of which occur a single time. The ten largest clones add up to around a fifth of the sample.

Paper-wide results and their limitations: As age increased, observed TCR beta diversity per million T cells dropped in a roughly linear way, and a significant reduction was already evident by age roughly 36. Total diversity estimates from one million sequenced T cells were considered lower bounds and underestimates. Because donor CMV infection status was unknown, age-related changes in expanded clonotypes were potentially confounded. Conclusive comparison of naive and antigen-experienced compartments was prevented by the profiling of bulk unsorted PBMCs. Compared with the aged group, the long-lived group had more naive CD4+ T cells, fewer expanded clones and increased TCR diversity, a pattern suggesting age selection. A strong correlation was found between observed TCR beta diversity and the percentage of naive T cells measured by flow cytometry.

V loses 6 bases of germline sequence and J loses 4 bases, and the interval between the two ends is 9 bases. The germline V gene encodes CDR1 SQVTM and CDR2 ANQGSEA. The CDR3, cysteine through phenylalanine, is 12 amino acids long. Only the CDR3 DNA stays, 36 bases, in frame from base 1. This TCR was recovered from a man between 65 and 85 years old in good health. The rearrangement joined TRBV29-1 to TRBJ2-2; TRBD1 might be the D gene, on 5 matching bases. Sequencing was performed on blood. The DNA sequence reads TGCAGCGTGGGGCAGCGCACCGGGGAGCTGTTTTTT. It is translated as CSVGQRTGELFF.